The 9 T cell receptor beta chains given below trace back to one sample, sequenced in a study of cytomegalovirus exposure and HLA in healthy donors. Amplification used 60 Vbeta primers and 13 Jbeta primers. Produced via immunoSEQ multiplex PCR; TCRdb's table is partial and in-frame only. The sample yields some 110,000 clones, approximately 58% seen once. The sample taken for sequencing was PBMCs. These receptors were obtained from a woman aged 25 to 39 in good health and CMV-seronegative.

Comment on this clone: The germline gene is not matched at one end of the junction; a read error may be the cause. Here the CDR3 DNA reads TGTGCCAGCACCTTGGACCAGATCTACGAGCAGTACTTC. This gives the protein CASTLDQIYEQYF. V is TRBV5-5 and J is TRBJ2-7; D is unclear. Germline V gene sequence: CDR1 SGHKS, CDR2 YYEKEE (reference sequence). This CDR3 is built from 13 residues. Looking up the rest from reference TRBV5-5 and TRBJ2-7 gives the full variable domain: DAGVTQSPTHLIKTRGQQVTLRCSPISGHKSVSWYQQVLGQGPQFIFQYYEKEERGRGNFPDRFSARQFPNYSSELNVNALLLGDSALYLCASTLDQIYEQYFGPGTRLTVT.

V usage is TRBV5-1 and J usage is TRBJ2-1; TRBD1 is a possible D gene (6 bases). CDR1 SGHRS and CDR2 YFSETQ come from the germline V gene. CDR3 length: 15 amino acids. V dropped 1 base and J dropped 3 bases, with 11 bases sitting between them. The chain's CDR3 is CASSLSGQDYNEQFF. As DNA, the CDR3 is TGCGCCAGCAGCTTGTCGGGACAAGACTACAATGAGCAGTTCTTC.

A single count supports this clone. The rearrangement links TRBV5-1 to TRBJ2-7; 7 nucleotides match TRBD1. Germline lookup yields CDR1 SGHRS and CDR2 YFSETQ. The CDR3 loop spans 15 amino acids. The trim removed 4 bases at V and 2 bases at J, leaving 9 bases unmatched. The CDR3 DNA reads as TGCGCCAGCAGCCCCAGGACAGGTGGGACCTACGAGCAGTACTTC. This encodes CASSPRTGGTYEQYF.

This clone was counted a single time. This sample includes further DNA sequences coding for the same CDR3. The chain joins TRBV27 to TRBJ1-6; possibly TRBD1 for D (5 bases). CDR3 length: 14 residues. CDR1 is MNHEY, CDR2 SMNVEV, per germline (reference sequence). V was pared by 0 bases and J by 10 bases, with 10 bases between. The CDR3 protein is CASSLSRGGSPLHF. CDR3 DNA sequence: TGTGCCAGCAGTTTATCTAGGGGAGGATCACCCCTCCACTTT.

The chain has TRBV2 and TRBJ1-4; D gene unclear. CDR3 length: 13 amino acids. CDR1 and CDR2 (germline): SNHLY, FYNNEI. Trimming removed 2 bases from V and 5 bases from J, with 6 bases in between. The CDR3 region is CASSEPRNEKLFF. The CDR3 DNA sequence: TGTGCCAGCAGTGAACCCAGGAATGAAAAACTGTTTTTT.

This rearrangement joins TRBV7-9 to TRBJ1-5, with 11 bases identical to TRBD1. Looked up from germline, CDR1 is SEHNR and CDR2 is FQNEAQ (reference sequence). V trimming: 4 bases; J trimming: 3 bases; junction bases outside the gene matches: 2. CDR3 size: 15 residues. CDR3: CASSWGQGDNQPQHF. In nucleotides, the CDR3 is TGTGCCAGCAGCTGGGGACAGGGGGACAATCAGCCCCAGCATTTT.

The chain joins TRBV27 to TRBJ2-7; TRBD2 agrees at 7 bases. CDR3 size: 13 residues. J lost 5 bases, V lost 7 bases, and 8 bases had no gene match. Per the germline V gene, CDR1 is MNHEY and CDR2 is SMNVEV (reference sequence). CDR3 in amino acids: CASNIPGTNEQYF. CDR3 DNA sequence: TGTGCCAGCAATATTCCCGGGACTAACGAGCAGTACTTC.

This chain's CDR3 is CASSLGLGSTDTQYF. CDR3 bases: TGTGCCAGCAGCTTAGGGCTCGGGAGCACAGATACGCAGTATTTT. V usage is TRBV7-2 and J usage is TRBJ2-3, with unresolved D. This CDR3 contains 15 residues. Per germline, CDR1 SGHTA and CDR2 FQGNSA. The ends were cut back, 1 base at V and 0 bases at J, with 8 bases in the middle.

This clone was detected only a few times. CDR3 bases: TGTGCCTGGAGTGTAGAGACGGGGAATGGCTACACCTTC. This encodes CAWSVETGNGYTF. This sequence joins TRBV30 and TRBJ1-2; D is ambiguous. The CDR3 sequence is 13 residues long. V lost 0 bases to trimming and J lost 6 bases, with 11 bases between them. Looked up from germline, CDR1 is GTSNPN and CDR2 is SVGIG (reference sequence).